Below, 27 T cell receptor beta chains from the same sample are listed, as sequenced in a study of ipilimumab plus nivolumab after autologous stem cell transplantation. This table comes from immunoSEQ multiplex PCR, and its TCRdb copy is limited to in-frame clones, with some not included. The sample records about 16,000 clones, approximately 78% being singletons. Here the sequenced sample was PBMCs, taken in a trial of ipilimumab plus nivolumab as post-transplant consolidation. These TCRs come from a male donor with diffuse large B-cell lymphoma.

Within the sample, this clone is medium-sized. The CDR3 reads CASSAGILGNTIYF. CDR3 sequence (DNA): TGTGCCAGCAGCGCAGGAATTCTCGGAAACACCATATATTTT. V and J are TRBV9 and TRBJ1-3; D gene uncertain. The CDR3 contains 14 residues. V lost 3 bases to trimming and J lost 4 bases, with 11 bases between them. Per germline, CDR1 SGDLS and CDR2 YYNGEE. Filled out from reference TRBV9 and TRBJ1-3, the complete variable domain reads DSGVTQTPKHLITATGQRVTLRCSPRSGDLSVYWYQQSLDQGLQFLIQYYNGEERAKGNILERFSAQQFPDLHSELNLSSLELGDSALYFCASSAGILGNTIYFGEGSWLTVV.

The chain recombines TRBV9 with TRBJ1-4; no definite D call. The CDR3 spans 14 residues. Per the germline V gene, CDR1 is SGDLS and CDR2 is YYNGEE. Between the trimmed V and J ends, which lost 7 bases and 7 bases, there was a span of 17 bases. CDR3 in amino acids: CASSSRPAGEKLFF. DNA of the CDR3: TGTGCCAGCTCGTCTAGGCCGGCCGGTGAAAAACTGTTTTTT.

The rearrangement joins TRBV15 to TRBJ1-3; weak D call: TRBD1 (5 bases). This CDR3 comprises 14 residues. With 1 base removed from V and 4 bases from J, the gap between germline ends came to 8 bases. Germline V lookup: CDR1 LNHNV, CDR2 YYDKDF (reference sequence). Written as DNA, the CDR3 is TGTGCCACCAGCAGAGCCGGGGCAGGAAACACCATATATTTT. Its protein product is CATSRAGAGNTIYF.

The chain employs TRBV4-1 and TRBJ1-3, with D hard to call. V lost 0 bases, J lost 5 bases, and 11 bases lay in between. The CDR3 is 15 amino acids. In germline, CDR1 is MGHRA, CDR2 YSYEKL. The CDR3 loop is CASSQERAQRNTIYF. The DNA of the CDR3 is TGCGCCAGCAGCCAAGAAAGGGCACAGCGAAACACCATATATTTT.

The V call is TRBV7-2, the J call TRBJ1-1; weak D call: TRBD1 (6 bases). V lost 5 bases to trimming and J lost 5 bases, with 15 bases between them. The CDR3 is 14 residues long. The germline V gene encodes CDR1 SGHTA and CDR2 FQGNSA. CDR3 sequence (DNA): TGTGCCAGCAGCACCGCAGGGGTACTTACTGAAGCTTTCTTT. It is translated as CASSTAGVLTEAFF.

This clone was counted once. V usage is TRBV10-2 and J usage is TRBJ2-3; weak D call: TRBD2 (5 bases). V gave up 5 bases and J gave up 3 bases, with 9 bases separating them. The CDR3 contains 13 residues. The germline V gene has CDR1 WSHSY and CDR2 SAAADI. Here the CDR3 reads CASSTRRTDTQYF. Written as DNA, the CDR3 is TGCGCCAGCAGTACTAGACGAACAGATACGCAGTATTTT.

This clone was picked up a small number of times. The chain joins TRBV4-3 to TRBJ2-5, with 8 positions matching TRBD1. The CDR3 runs to 15 residues. J was trimmed by 2 bases and V by 4 bases; bases with no gene match: 6. Germline V lookup: CDR1 LGHNA, CDR2 YSLEER. The DNA of the CDR3 is TGCGCCAGCAGCCCCGGACAGGGCTGGCAAGAGACCCAGTACTTC. It translates to CASSPGQGWQETQYF.

Only a few counts were recorded for this clone. The chain carries TRBV18 and TRBJ2-5, with D unresolved. The V gene lost 3 bases and the J gene lost 5 bases, with 10 bases spanning the gap. Germline V gene lookup returns CDR1 KGHSH and CDR2 LQKENI. The CDR3 is 13 amino acids. The CDR3 is CASSPLGKETQYF. The CDR3, as DNA: TGTGCCAGCTCACCCCTTGGAAAGGAGACCCAGTACTTC.

This rearrangement joins TRBV2 to TRBJ2-7; the D gene could be TRBD1 or TRBD2 (7 bases each). Trimming stripped 2 bases from V and 2 bases from J, with 16 bases between. The germline gives CDR1 SNHLY, CDR2 FYNNEI. The CDR3 is made up of 16 amino acids. The CDR3 loop reads CASSEKGRGPTYEQYF. The CDR3 nucleotides are TGTGCCAGCAGTGAAAAGGGGAGGGGGCCCACCTACGAGCAGTACTTC.

This sequence joins TRBV7-9 and TRBJ2-1, with 7 nucleotides matching TRBD1. Germline loops: CDR1 SEHNR, CDR2 FQNEAQ (reference sequence). Trimming took 5 bases from V and 8 from J; bases not matched to a gene: 12. This CDR3 spans 15 amino acids. CDR3 sequence (DNA): TGTGCCAGCAGCAATACAGGGGTAGTTATGTATGAGCAGTTCTTC. Amino acids: CASSNTGVVMYEQFF.

This rearrangement joins TRBV7-9 to TRBJ1-3; D perhaps matches TRBD1 (5 bases). The CDR3 loop spans 14 amino acids. The ends were cut back, 3 bases at V and 1 base at J, with 7 bases in the middle. The germline CDR1 and CDR2 sequences are SEHNR and FQNEAQ (reference sequence). The CDR3 DNA reads as TGTGCCAGCAGCTTCGGGGCGTCTGGAAACACCATATATTTT. Translating it yields CASSFGASGNTIYF. The full variable domain, in which reference TRBV7-9 and TRBJ1-3 provide the parts outside the CDR3, is DTGVSQNPRHKITKRGQNVTFRCDPISEHNRLYWYRQTLGQGPEFLTYFQNEAQLEKSRLLSDRFSAERPKGSFSTLEIQRTEQGDSAMYLCASSFGASGNTIYFGEGSWLTVV.

This chain joins TRBV10-3 and TRBJ2-1; 8 nucleotides agree with TRBD2. Germline CDR1 and CDR2: ENHRY and SYGVKD. The CDR3 has 15 amino acids. V was clipped by 6 bases and J by 0 bases; unmatched bases: 4. The CDR3 coding sequence is TGTGCCATCAGCGGGGGGGGGAGCTCCTACAATGAGCAGTTCTTC. It is translated as CAISGGGSSYNEQFF.

V is TRBV30 and J is TRBJ2-5, with D perhaps TRBD1 (5 bases). Trimming cost V 4 bases and J 1 base, with 13 bases left between them. The germline gives CDR1 GTSNPN, CDR2 SVGIG (reference sequence). This CDR3 has 14 amino acids. The CDR3 bases are TGTGCCTGGAATTGGGGCCCGCGCCAAGAGACCCAGTACTTC. It specifies CAWNWGPRQETQYF. Complete variable domain (other parts from reference TRBV30 and TRBJ2-5): SQTIHQWPATLVQPVGSPLSLECTVEGTSNPNLYWYRQAAGRGLQLLFYSVGIGQISSEVPQNLSASRPQDRQFILSSKKLLLSDSGFYLCAWNWGPRQETQYFGPGTRLLVL.

V and J are TRBV6-5 and TRBJ1-1; no firm D call. The CDR3 covers 14 residues. Germline V gene sequence: CDR1 MNHEY, CDR2 SVGAGI. V lost 6 bases and J lost 3, with 14 bases in between. This chain's CDR3 is CASRPHSSDTEAFF. The CDR3 region has the DNA TGTGCCAGCAGGCCGCATAGCTCCGACACTGAAGCTTTCTTT.

This clone appeared a few times. This same CDR3 is encoded by further DNA sequences in the sample. This chain links TRBV18 with TRBJ1-5, with 8 bases aligning to TRBD1. CDR3 length: 15 residues. J lost 4 bases, V lost 2 bases, and 4 bases had no gene match. Germline CDR1 reads KGHSH; CDR2 reads LQKENI. The CDR3 coding sequence is TGTGCCAGCTCACCAGACAGGGGAGGGAATCAGCCCCAGCATTTT. Translated, it gives CASSPDRGGNQPQHF.

The chain has TRBV5-8 and TRBJ1-5; D remains ambiguous. Between the trimmed V and J ends, which lost 0 bases and 0 bases, there was a span of 7 bases. The CDR3 has 15 residues. Per germline, CDR1 SGHTS and CDR2 YDEGEE. Written as DNA, the CDR3 is TGTGCCAGCAGCTTGGGGCCTAATAGCAATCAGCCCCAGCATTTT. It yields the protein CASSLGPNSNQPQHF.

The rearrangement uses TRBV7-5 and TRBJ1-3. TRBV7-5 is a documented pseudogene. This CDR3 is built from 21 residues. Here the CDR3 DNA reads TGTGCCAGAAGTAACCCCCCCCGGACGGAAATTCACGAACGCTCTGGAAACACCATATATTTT. This encodes CARSNPPRTEIHERSGNTIYF.

The V gene is TRBV11-3, the J gene TRBJ1-2, with D possibly matching TRBD1 (6 bases). Germline V gives CDR1 SGHNT, CDR2 YENEEA. V lost 5 bases and J lost 4, with 11 bases in between. The CDR3 sequence is 13 residues long. The DNA for the CDR3 is TGTGCCAGCAGCCCCCAAGGGGGCTATGGCTACACCTTC. This translates into CASSPQGGYGYTF. Supplemented by reference TRBV11-3 and TRBJ1-2, the full variable domain reads EAGVVQSPRYKIIEKKQPVAFWCNPISGHNTLYWYLQNLGQGPELLIRYENEEAVDDSQLPKDRFSAERLKGVDSTLKIQPAELGDSAVYLCASSPQGGYGYTFGSGTRLTVV.

The chain links TRBV9 to TRBJ2-1; D remains unclear. The CDR3 runs to 14 residues. Trimming stripped 0 bases from V and 10 bases from J, with 14 bases between. Germline V gene data show CDR1 as SGDLS and CDR2 as YYNGEE. The CDR3 sequence is CASSVGVSPSEQFF. The CDR3 DNA follows: TGTGCCAGCAGCGTAGGTGTTAGCCCATCCGAGCAGTTCTTC.

The V call is TRBV7-2, the J call TRBJ2-5; the match to TRBD2 covers 9 bases. Germline trimming cut 2 bases from V and 11 bases from J; bases unmatched to any gene: 12. Germline V CDR1 and CDR2: SGHTA, FQGNSA. This CDR3 contains 15 residues. This chain's CDR3 is CASSLIPSGVREQYF. CDR3 coding DNA: TGTGCCAGCAGCTTAATACCTAGCGGGGTGAGGGAGCAGTACTTC.

With respect to this clone: One end of the junction varies from germline; a read error may be responsible. The V and J genes are TRBV5-3 and TRBJ2-7; D unresolved. TRBV5-3 is an open reading frame whose function is uncertain. The CDR3 has 12 amino acids. The CDR3 sequence: CASSLEAYEQYF. For the CDR3, the DNA is TGTGCCAGCAGCTTAGAAGCGTACGAGCAGTACTTC.

V gene TRBV20-1 combines with J gene TRBJ2-4; no clear D. V gave up 0 bases and J gave up 13 bases, with 10 bases separating them. This CDR3 is built from 11 residues. Per germline, CDR1 DFQATT and CDR2 SNEGSKA (reference sequence). The CDR3 loop is CSAREGNLQYF. The CDR3 region has the DNA TGCAGTGCTAGAGAGGGGAATCTACAGTACTTC.

The V and J genes are TRBV6-6 and TRBJ2-7, with TRBD2 as a possible D gene (6 bases). The CDR3 has 15 amino acids. V lost 10 bases to trimming and J lost 4 bases, with 23 bases between them. Germline CDR1 MNHNY, CDR2 SVGAGI (reference sequence). The CDR3 DNA reads TGTGCCACCACGTCCCCCAGGGACTCTAAATACGAGCAGTACTTC. Its protein product is CATTSPRDSKYEQYF.

This chain joins TRBV12-2 and TRBJ2-5. TRBV12-2 is a listed pseudogene. The CDR3 has 14 residues. CDR3 coding DNA: TGTGCAAGTCCGCATGGGGGTGTAGGAGAGACCCAGTACTTC. Its protein product is CASPHGGVGETQYF.

This chain joins TRBV11-2 and TRBJ2-3; TRBD2 agrees at 7 bases. Germline assignment: CDR1 SGHAT and CDR2 FQNNGV. The CDR3 runs 15 residues. With V trimmed by 2 bases and J by 1 base, 3 bases remained unmatched. This chain's CDR3 is CASSLLAGGTDTQYF. The CDR3 bases are TGTGCCAGCAGCTTACTCGCGGGGGGCACAGATACGCAGTATTTT.

This clone occurred once. The rearrangement joins TRBV27 to TRBJ2-5; D gene ambiguous. The V gene lost 5 bases and the J gene lost 2 bases, with 9 bases spanning the gap. Germline CDR1 is MNHEY and CDR2 is SMNVEV (reference sequence). There are 13 residues in the CDR3. The CDR3 is CASSTMEQETQYF. The CDR3 DNA is TGTGCCAGCAGTACGATGGAACAAGAGACCCAGTACTTC.

The rearrangement links TRBV5-4 to TRBJ2-5; D unclear. Between the trimmed V and J ends, which lost 0 bases and 5 bases, there was a span of 5 bases. This CDR3 has 12 amino acids. The V gene's germline CDR1 is SGHNT and CDR2 YYREEE (reference sequence). CDR3 in amino acids: CASSLVAETQYF. In DNA form, the CDR3 reads TGTGCCAGCAGCTTGGTGGCTGAGACCCAGTACTTC.